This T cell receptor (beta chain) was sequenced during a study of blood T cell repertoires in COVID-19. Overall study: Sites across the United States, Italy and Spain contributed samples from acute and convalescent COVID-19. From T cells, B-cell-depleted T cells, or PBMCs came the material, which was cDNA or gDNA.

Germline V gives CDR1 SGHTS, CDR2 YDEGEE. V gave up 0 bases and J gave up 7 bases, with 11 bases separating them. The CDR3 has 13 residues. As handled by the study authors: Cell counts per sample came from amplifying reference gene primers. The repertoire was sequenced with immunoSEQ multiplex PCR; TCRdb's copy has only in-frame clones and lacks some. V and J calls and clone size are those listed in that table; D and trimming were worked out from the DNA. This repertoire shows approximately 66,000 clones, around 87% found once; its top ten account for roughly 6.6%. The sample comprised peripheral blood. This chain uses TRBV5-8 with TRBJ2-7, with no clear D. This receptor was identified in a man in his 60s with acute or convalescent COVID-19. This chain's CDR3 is CASSLGNSGEQYF. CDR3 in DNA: TGTGCCAGCAGCTTGGGTAATTCGGGTGAGCAGTACTTC.